A selection of T cell receptor beta chains follows, all from one sample in a study of cytomegalovirus exposure and HLA in healthy donors. The data were produced by immunoSEQ multiplex PCR, yet TCRdb's version contains in-frame clones alone and is incomplete. The repertoire holds some 160,000 clones, about three quarters seen once, with 1.5% to 2% in the top ten. The material sequenced was PBMCs. All receptors come from a young woman in good health and CMV-seronegative. Each CDR3 is given with its conserved first and last residue. The D gene is left open where the match is weak. Size tells how often a clone was seen (once, few, many) or the class of an expanded clone, and some rows leave it out.

clone_size | j_call | d_call | v_call | cdr3_aa | cdr3_nt
few | TRBJ2-7 | - | TRBV25-1 | CASSGLDEQYF | TGTGCCAGCAGTGGGCTGGACGAGCAGTACTTC
- | TRBJ2-7 | TRBD1 | TRBV6-1 | CASSEAWTGTLYEQYF | TGTGCCAGCAGTGAAGCCTGGACAGGGACCCTATACGAGCAGTACTTC
- | TRBJ1-1 | - | TRBV10-3 | CAISEAKGDATEAFF | TGTGCCATCAGTGAAGCGAAGGGAGACGCTACTGAAGCTTTCTTT
- | TRBJ2-1 | TRBD1 | TRBV4-2 | CASSQDPGQGDIYNEQFF | TGTGCCAGCAGCCAAGATCCGGGGCAGGGGGACATCTACAATGAGCAGTTCTTC
- | TRBJ2-5 | - | TRBV5-1 | CASSLDRGAQETQYF | TGCGCCAGCAGCTTGGACCGGGGGGCGCAGGAGACCCAGTACTTC
once | TRBJ2-7 | - | TRBV7-2 | CASSFVGDEQYF | TGTGCCAGCAGCTTTGTGGGCGACGAGCAGTACTTC
- | TRBJ1-4 | TRBD1 | TRBV19 | CASRKTTGGISNEKLFF | TGTGCCAGTAGGAAGACGACAGGGGGTATATCTAATGAAAAACTGTTTTTT
once | TRBJ1-1 | - | TRBV6-6 | CASSYVGAEAFF | TGTGCCAGCAGTTACGTCGGGGCTGAAGCTTTCTTT
- | TRBJ1-2 | - | TRBV18 | CASSAGSASYGYTF | TGTGCCAGCTCAGCGGGGAGTGCGAGCTATGGCTACACCTTC
- | TRBJ1-1 | TRBD1 | TRBV7-3 | CASSRQGGQRAFF | TGTGCCAGCAGCCGACAGGGTGGGCAGAGAGCTTTCTTT
- | TRBJ1-2 | - | TRBV14 | CASSQAVFDGEGYTF | TGTGCCAGCAGCCAAGCCGTATTTGATGGTGAGGGCTACACCTTC
few | TRBJ1-1 | - | TRBV5-1 | CASSLALGGTEAFF | TGCGCCAGCAGCTTGGCCTTGGGGGGGACTGAAGCTTTCTTT
- | TRBJ1-6 | - | TRBV6-1 | CATGGDLPPLHF | TGTGCCACGGGGGGGGATTTGCCACCCCTCCACTTT
- | TRBJ1-6 | TRBD1 | TRBV5-6 | CASSRDSYNSPLHF | TGTGCCAGCAGCCGGGACAGCTATAATTCACCCCTCCACTTT
- | TRBJ1-3 | - | TRBV6-5 | CATHHSLSGNTIYF | TGTGCCACCCACCACAGCCTCTCTGGAAACACCATATATTTT
- | TRBJ1-2 | - | TRBV2 | CASSERGGSGGYTF | TGTGCCAGCAGTGAACGTGGGGGCTCTGGAGGCTACACCTTC
- | TRBJ1-2 | - | TRBV28 | CASSLLAEYGYTF | TGTGCCAGCAGTTTGTTGGCAGAATATGGCTACACCTTC
- | TRBJ2-2 | - | TRBV5-6 | CASSLPAGQNTGELFF | TGTGCCAGCAGCTTGCCGGCGGGCCAGAACACCGGGGAGCTGTTTTTT
- | TRBJ2-7 | - | TRBV4-1 | CASSQDWMAGRNEQYF | TGCGCCAGCAGCCAAGACTGGATGGCGGGGAGAAACGAGCAGTACTTC
once | TRBJ2-7 | TRBD1 | TRBV29-1 | CSVAHSGTGSHEQYF | TGCAGCGTTGCCCATAGTGGGACAGGGTCCCACGAGCAGTACTTC
- | TRBJ2-7 | - | TRBV7-9 | CASSLHQGQNEQYF | TGTGCCAGCAGCTTACACCAGGGTCAGAACGAGCAGTACTTC
- | TRBJ2-7 | TRBD1 | TRBV2 | CASSEISGGQGVFYF | TGTGCCAGCAGTGAGATCAGTGGGGGACAGGGGGTATTTTACTTC
once | TRBJ1-2 | - | TRBV29-1 | CSVVRGARGYTF | TGCAGCGTTGTACGGGGGGCTAGGGGCTACACCTTC
- | TRBJ1-4 | - | TRBV5-1 | CASTSGGGDEKLFF | TGCGCCAGCACCTCCGGGGGAGGCGATGAAAAACTGTTTTTT
- | TRBJ2-1 | - | TRBV28 | CASSLVQFNEQFF | TGTGCCAGCAGTTTGGTACAGTTTAATGAGCAGTTCTTC
- | TRBJ1-2 | - | TRBV9 | CASSAKHANYGYTF | TGTGCCAGCAGCGCCAAACACGCTAACTATGGCTACACCTTC
few | TRBJ1-4 | - | TRBV5-4 | CASSSGGANEKLFF | TGTGCCAGCAGCTCCGGGGGGGCTAATGAAAAACTGTTTTTT
- | TRBJ1-1 | - | TRBV4-3 | CASSQDQGKFTEAFF | TGCGCCAGCAGCCAAGATCAGGGGAAGTTCACTGAAGCTTTCTTT
- | TRBJ2-2 | TRBD2 | TRBV5-6 | CASRTRRGGSANTGELFF | TGTGCCAGCAGGACCCGCCGCGGGGGGTCCGCGAACACCGGGGAGCTGTTTTTT
- | TRBJ2-3 | - | TRBV11-3 | CASSFAGATDTQYF | TGTGCCAGCAGCTTTGCGGGGGCCACAGATACGCAGTATTTT
- | TRBJ1-2 | - | TRBV5-5 | CASSLAPGENYGYTF | TGTGCCAGCAGCTTGGCGCCAGGGGAAAACTATGGCTACACCTTC
once | TRBJ2-3 | TRBD1 | TRBV5-4 | CASSRGQEFGTQYF | TGTGCCAGCAGCCGGGGACAGGAGTTTGGTACGCAGTATTTT
- | TRBJ1-2 | TRBD1 | TRBV30 | CAWSVTGQIGYTF | TGTGCCTGGAGTGTAACGGGACAGATTGGCTACACCTTC
- | TRBJ1-1 | - | TRBV2 | CASSEARWGGRTEAFF | TGTGCCAGCAGTGAAGCAAGGTGGGGGGGTAGGACTGAAGCTTTCTTT
- | TRBJ1-1 | - | TRBV28 | CATQTSTEAFF | TGTGCCACCCAGACATCCACTGAAGCTTTCTTT
- | TRBJ1-1 | TRBD1 | TRBV29-1 | CSVARPPTGGDEAFF | TGCAGCGTTGCCAGGCCCCCGACAGGGGGGGATGAAGCTTTCTTT